This is a list of T cell receptor beta chains from one sample in a study of regulatory T cells in long-lasting Graves disease. TCRdb reprocessed the multiplex PCR reads via MiXCR and lists one record per CDR3 protein. The repertoire holds fewer than 350,000 distinct CDR3 sequences, with 15% to 20% as singletons. Material: peripheral blood mononuclear cells (PBMCs), obtained at new diagnosis, from a patient treated with antithyroid drugs. The receptors stem from a female donor with Graves disease. CDR3s leave out the opening cysteine and the closing phenylalanine or tryptophan. The D gene is left open where the match is weak.

D gene | J gene | V gene | CDR3 protein
. | TRBJ2-1 | TRBV13 | ASRETPANEQF
TRBD2 | TRBJ2-1 | TRBV20-1 | SARDLQRGYNEQF
TRBD2 | TRBJ2-7 | TRBV11-1 | ASSLTSSFTYEQY
. | TRBJ2-7 | TRBV7-9 | ASSSRLLLSYEQY
TRBD1 | TRBJ2-2 | TRBV7-9 | ASSLNPFGQGVWTGELF
. | TRBJ2-1 | TRBV10-3 | AISARPYNEQF
TRBD2 | TRBJ2-7 | TRBV4-1 | VSSPGLASGAYEQY
. | TRBJ2-2 | TRBV5-1 | ASSPSPDGSTGELF
. | TRBJ2-2 | TRBV9 | ASSVYDLDGGELF
TRBD1 | TRBJ1-1 | TRBV9 | ASSVGAQGAMDTEAF
TRBD2 | TRBJ2-1 | TRBV13 | ASSLVGVASGASSYNEQF
TRBD1 | TRBJ1-6 | TRBV10-2 | ASSEGQVTNSPLH
. | TRBJ2-7 | TRBV11-2 | ASSLGTSNVYEQY
. | TRBJ2-6 | TRBV19 | ASSIAHRVSGANVLT
TRBD2 | TRBJ2-7 | TRBV6-5 | ASSYWALAGVREQY
. | TRBJ1-2 | TRBV6-2/TRBV6-3 | ASSYLTVKGDYGYT
TRBD1 | TRBJ2-5 | TRBV24-1 | ATSDPRQGPSRETQY
. | TRBJ2-1 | TRBV19 | ASSSLIRNNEQF
TRBD2 | TRBJ2-1 | TRBV12-3/TRBV12-4 | ASSWTSGRGYNEQF
. | TRBJ2-3 | TRBV10-2 | ASSEVSKGTDTQY
TRBD1 | TRBJ1-5 | TRBV6-1 | ASSPTGTGNQPQH
TRBD2 | TRBJ2-7 | TRBV14 | ASSQTAGGWSEQY